Listed below are T cell receptor beta chains from one sample, sequenced in a study of cytomegalovirus exposure and HLA in healthy donors. The protocol was immunoSEQ multiplex PCR, while the TCRdb copy is restricted to in-frame clones and leaves out a portion. The table has roughly 110,000 clones, around 73% seen once; the top ten hold 7.8%. Sequenced sample: PBMCs. The receptors were gathered from a man aged 25 to 40 in good health and CMV-seronegative. Both conserved end residues are part of each CDR3. A D gene is named only where the DNA matches it firmly. Where a row states a size, it is once, few, many or the class of an expanded clone; other rows omit it.

>TRBJ1-1|-|-|TRBV28
CASSLPSRGGNTEAFF
TGTGCCAGCAGTTTACCCTCTAGGGGGGGAAACACTGAAGCTTTCTTT
>TRBJ2-7|-|-|TRBV7-2
CASRQTSYEQYF
TGTGCCAGCAGACAAACTAGCTACGAGCAGTACTTC
>TRBJ2-3|TRBD2|-|TRBV10-1
CATAASGRAGDTQYF
TGCGCCACCGCCGCTAGCGGGAGGGCCGGAGATACGCAGTATTTT
>TRBJ2-5|-|-|TRBV13
CASSLGSETQYF
TGTGCCAGCAGCTTAGGGTCTGAGACCCAGTACTTC
>TRBJ2-1|-|-|TRBV7-2
CASSLGRVHRTWDEQFF
TGTGCCAGCAGCCTAGGGCGGGTCCACCGGACGTGGGATGAGCAGTTCTTC
>TRBJ1-4|TRBD1|-|TRBV9
CASSVWTGATNEKLFF
TGTGCCAGCAGCGTATGGACAGGAGCAACTAATGAAAAACTGTTTTTT
>TRBJ2-5|TRBD2|-|TRBV5-4
CASSTPTSGETQYF
TGTGCCAGCAGCACCCCTACTAGCGGGGAGACCCAGTACTTC
>TRBJ1-1|TRBD1|few|TRBV11-3
CASSSTGGSVTEAFF
TGTGCCAGCAGCTCGACAGGGGGCTCGGTCACTGAAGCTTTCTTT
>TRBJ2-5|-|-|TRBV10-2
CASARDPKSGETQYF
TGCGCCAGCGCCCGAGACCCTAAATCGGGAGAGACCCAGTACTTC
>TRBJ1-1|TRBD1|-|TRBV5-6
CASSFDRAGHSAFF
TGTGCCAGCAGCTTCGACAGGGCGGGGCACTCGGCTTTCTTT
>TRBJ2-5|TRBD1|once|TRBV28
CASSLLGTGVSYRELQETQYF
TGTGCCAGCAGCCTTTTAGGGACAGGGGTTTCCTACAGGGAACTACAAGAGACCCAGTACTTC
>TRBJ2-5|TRBD2|few|TRBV4-1
CASSHRLAGGQDETQYF
TGCGCCAGCAGCCACCGACTAGCGGGGGGGCAGGATGAGACCCAGTACTTC
>TRBJ2-3|TRBD2|-|TRBV4-1
CASSQDRTSGARDTQYF
TGCGCCAGCAGCCAAGATCGGACTAGCGGGGCGCGGGATACGCAGTATTTT
>TRBJ1-1|-|-|TRBV6-5
CASISDTEAFF
TGTGCCAGCATATCAGACACTGAAGCTTTCTTT
>TRBJ1-2|-|once|TRBV6-5
CASSYDSVYGYTF
TGTGCCAGCAGCTACGACAGCGTATATGGCTACACCTTC
>TRBJ2-5|TRBD2|-|TRBV10-3
CAISGGTQETQYF
TGTGCCATTAGCGGGGGCACACAAGAGACCCAGTACTTC
>TRBJ1-5|-|-|TRBV28
CASRGQFNQPQHF
TGTGCCAGCAGAGGACAGTTCAATCAGCCCCAGCATTTT
>TRBJ2-7|TRBD1|-|TRBV6-6
CASSRSGQGYEQYF
TGTGCCAGCAGCCGCTCGGGACAGGGCTACGAGCAGTACTTC
>TRBJ2-3|-|-|TRBV7-9
CASSLGELLSTDTQYF
TGTGCCAGCAGCTTAGGTGAACTCTTAAGCACAGATACGCAGTATTTT
>TRBJ2-1|-|-|TRBV7-3
CASSLRVARGSYNEQFF
TGTGCCAGCAGCTTAAGGGTGGCCAGGGGTTCCTACAATGAGCAGTTCTTC
>TRBJ1-4|TRBD1|-|TRBV6-5
CASSYLTGRYEKLFF
TGTGCCAGCAGTTACCTGACAGGGAGATATGAAAAACTGTTTTTT
>TRBJ1-1|TRBD1|-|TRBV5-1
CASSLGTGQDLTEAFF
TGCGCCAGCAGCTTGGGGACAGGGCAGGACCTCACTGAAGCTTTCTTT
>TRBJ2-7|TRBD2|-|TRBV5-1
CASSLVPSGSSYEQYF
TGCGCCAGCAGCTTGGTGCCTAGCGGGAGCTCCTACGAGCAGTACTTC
>TRBJ2-3|TRBD1|-|TRBV5-1
CASSLGAARGQDTQYF
TGCGCCAGCAGCTTGGGGGCGGCCAGGGGGCAAGATACGCAGTATTTT
>TRBJ2-7|TRBD2|-|TRBV19
CASSIDGTSLYEQYF
TGTGCCAGTAGTATCGACGGGACTAGCCTCTACGAGCAGTACTTC
>TRBJ1-2|-|-|TRBV4-1
CASSQEAGAYGYTF
TGCGCCAGCAGCCAAGAGGCAGGGGCCTATGGCTACACCTTC